The source of this T cell receptor beta chain is a study of T-cell reconstitution after alpha-beta-depleted transplantation in children. Study-level results: The study reportedly traced alpha-beta T cells about two months after transplant to several hundred expanded graft clones. From newly produced T cells came most of the T-cell counts and diversity one year after transplant.

Comments on this clonotype: Its specificity is not known.

Library preparation (for TCRbeta) was performed with unique molecular identifiers. MiXCR, run by TCRdb on the PCR reads, gives a single entry per CDR3 protein. The repertoire holds 60,000 to 100,000 distinct CDR3 sequences, with about a sixth as singletons. The V and J ends lost 1 base and 5 bases respectively, with 32 bases between them. In germline, CDR1 is LNHDA, CDR2 SQIVND (reference sequence). The CDR3 contains 21 residues. The chain links TRBV19 to TRBJ2-5, with D perhaps TRBD1 (5 bases). Sequences were derived from PBMCs, mostly from graft donor cells, sampled 360 days after TCRalphabeta/CD19-depleted stem cell transplant. This sequence originates from a male patient aged 2-10 years who had a stem cell transplant for acute lymphoblastic leukemia, so the T cells may come from the graft donor. CDR3 in amino acids: CASSIGRESADRKGLTETQYF. Written as DNA, the CDR3 is TGTGCCAGTAGTATAGGCAGGGAATCAGCCGACCGAAAGGGTCTCACGGAGACCCAGTACTTC.